This T cell receptor (beta chain) stems from a study of blood T cell repertoires in COVID-19. Across the study: Specimens from acute and convalescent COVID-19 originated in the United States, Italy and Spain. Sources were T cells, B-cell-depleted T cells, or PBMCs; the material itself was cDNA or gDNA.

The V and J ends lost 5 bases and 3 bases respectively, with 11 bases between them. Germline lookup yields CDR1 MNHEY and CDR2 SVGEGT. The CDR3 contains 13 residues. Per the authors' pipeline: Researchers report that nucleated cell counts were estimated from reference gene primer amplification. TCRdb's copy holds only in-frame clones and misses some; the assay was immunoSEQ multiplex PCR. The V and J calls and clone size are taken from that table; D and trimming were inferred from the DNA. The sample has roughly 57,000 clones; almost 80% are singletons. What was sequenced was peripheral blood. The chain uses TRBV6-2 or TRBV6-3 and TRBJ2-7, with D unclear. This clonotype originated in a man aged 55 to 70 with acute or convalescent COVID-19. In nucleotides, the CDR3 is TGTGCCAGCAGTAAAGGTGGGCTCTACGAGCAGTACTTC. The encoded protein is CASSKGGLYEQYF.